Listed here are 23 T cell receptor beta chains from one sample, sequenced in a study of shared clonotypes between healthy human individuals. The assay was immunoSEQ multiplex PCR, and TCRdb's table has in-frame clones only and misses some. The table has 2 million to 3 million clones, 80% to 95% seen once. What was sequenced was naive CD4+ T cells from PBMCs. Subset here: CD45RA+ positively selected. The origin of the receptors is a man aged 18-30 years in good health. Some clones in this sample may be carry-over from other donors' samples.

This chain connects TRBV27 to TRBJ2-2, with TRBD2 identical over 13 bases. V was clipped by 5 bases and J by 3 bases; unmatched bases: 15. This CDR3 comprises 20 residues. Germline loops: CDR1 MNHEY, CDR2 SMNVEV (reference sequence). CDR3 loop: CASSPSSSLAGGPDTGELFF. The CDR3 region has the DNA TGTGCCAGCAGTCCCAGTTCATCACTAGCGGGAGGGCCCGACACCGGGGAGCTGTTTTTT.

The gene calls are TRBV30 and TRBJ1-4, with TRBD1 matching 9 bases. V shed 2 bases, J shed 5 bases, and the junction held 3 bases outside the gene matches. CDR1 and CDR2 (germline): GTSNPN, SVGIG (reference sequence). This CDR3 spans 14 amino acids. The CDR3 nucleotides are TGTGCCTGGAGTCGAGGGACAGGGAATGAAAAACTGTTTTTT. It specifies CAWSRGTGNEKLFF.

V usage is TRBV5-1 and J usage is TRBJ2-5; D uncertain. From germline, CDR1 is SGHRS and CDR2 YFSETQ. V was pared by 4 bases and J by 5 bases, with 6 bases between. There are 11 residues in the CDR3. The CDR3 sequence is CASSDPETQYF. The CDR3 DNA sequence: TGCGCCAGCAGCGATCCCGAGACCCAGTACTTC. Supplemented by reference TRBV5-1 and TRBJ2-5, the full variable domain reads KAGVTQTPRYLIKTRGQQVTLSCSPISGHRSVSWYQQTPGQGLQFLFEYFSETQRNKGNFPGRFSGRQFSNSRSEMNVSTLELGDSALYLCASSDPETQYFGPGTRLLVL.

Only a few counts were recorded for this clone. V and J are TRBV27 and TRBJ1-2, with 8 nucleotides matching TRBD1. Germline V CDR1 and CDR2: MNHEY, SMNVEV (reference sequence). The CDR3 covers 13 residues. Germline trimming cut 6 bases from V and 4 bases from J; bases unmatched to any gene: 4. CDR3 sequence (DNA): TGTGCCAGCAGCTACGACAGGGGCTATGGCTACACCTTC. Its translation: CASSYDRGYGYTF.

The chain has TRBV7-2 and TRBJ2-1, with 11 positions matching TRBD2. The CDR3 covers 15 residues. CDR1 is SGHTA, CDR2 FQGNSA, per germline. V shed 3 bases, J shed 6 bases, and the junction held 4 bases outside the gene matches. The CDR3 coding sequence is TGTGCCAGCAGCTTGCTAGCGGGAGGTTTCAATGAGCAGTTCTTC. The encoded protein is CASSLLAGGFNEQFF. Together with reference TRBV7-2 and TRBJ2-1, the CDR3 gives the full variable domain: GAGVSQSPSNKVTEKGKDVELRCDPISGHTALYWYRQSLGQGLEFLIYFQGNSAPDKSGLPSDRFSAERTGGSVSTLTIQRTQQEDSAVYLCASSLLAGGFNEQFFGPGTRLTVL.

The J gene is TRBJ1-1, the V gene TRBV7-8; 9 nucleotides align to TRBD1. The CDR3 has 18 residues. CDR1 is SGHVS and CDR2 is FQNEAQ in the germline V gene. V gave up 5 bases and J gave up 3 bases; unmatched junction bases: 16. The CDR3 protein is CASSPLSGTGRTHTEAFF. For the CDR3, the DNA is TGTGCCAGCAGCCCCCTTTCGGGGACAGGGAGGACGCACACTGAAGCTTTCTTT.

This sequence joins TRBV7-7 and TRBJ2-1; D remains ambiguous. Germline V gives CDR1 SSHAT, CDR2 FNYEAQ (reference sequence). V was trimmed by 0 bases and J by 8 bases, leaving 14 bases between them. This CDR3 spans 15 amino acids. CDR3 residues: CASSLATGMSHEQFF. In nucleotides, the CDR3 is TGTGCCAGCAGCTTAGCTACTGGGATGAGCCATGAGCAGTTCTTC.

As concerns this clone: Within the sample, other DNA sequences also encode this same CDR3. V gene TRBV29-1 combines with J gene TRBJ2-1, with 9 bases that match TRBD2. Germline V gene sequence: CDR1 SQVTM, CDR2 ANQGSEA. The CDR3 sequence is 13 residues long. Germline trimming cut 4 bases from V and 7 bases from J; bases unmatched to any gene: 5. Here the CDR3 reads CSVGGRARNEQFF. CDR3 in DNA: TGCAGCGTTGGCGGGAGGGCCAGGAATGAGCAGTTCTTC.

The chain uses TRBV6-5 and TRBJ1-2; maybe TRBD1 (6 bases). Germline V gene sequence: CDR1 MNHEY, CDR2 SVGAGI. There are 15 residues in the CDR3. With 8 bases removed from V and 2 bases from J, the gap between germline ends came to 18 bases. CDR3 sequence (DNA): TGTGCCAGCGGATCCCCCACAGGGCCGAACTATGGCTACACCTTC. This codes for CASGSPTGPNYGYTF.

V is TRBV28 and J is TRBJ1-3; 7 bases line up with TRBD1. The germline V gene has CDR1 MDHEN and CDR2 SYDVKM. CDR3 length equals 16 residues. The J segment lost 4 bases and the V segment lost 5 bases, leaving 11 bases of the junction unmatched. As DNA, the CDR3 is TGTGCCAGCAGTCCAGGGACAGCCATCGTGGGAAACACCATATATTTT. Protein sequence: CASSPGTAIVGNTIYF. The whole variable domain, filled in from reference TRBV28 and TRBJ1-3, reads DVKVTQSSRYLVKRTGEKVFLECVQDMDHENMFWYRQDPGLGLRLIYFSYDVKMKEKGDIPEGYSVSREKKERFSLILESASTNQTSMYLCASSPGTAIVGNTIYFGEGSWLTVV.

This chain connects TRBV29-1 to TRBJ1-2; D is possibly TRBD1 (5 bases). V was shortened by 8 bases and J by 9 bases, with 28 bases between the two germline ends. Germline V CDR1 and CDR2: SQVTM, ANQGSEA. CDR3 length: 15 amino acids. The CDR3 DNA is TGCAGCTTAAGAATGGGACTGCCCCCTCTCGTTAGCTACACCTTC. It translates to CSLRMGLPPLVSYTF.

This clone is a singleton in its sample. The rearrangement links TRBV6-6 to TRBJ2-5; D is ambiguous. The germline V gene encodes CDR1 MNHNY and CDR2 SVGAGI (reference sequence). CDR3 length: 14 residues. V was shortened by 6 bases and J by 4 bases, with 15 bases between the two germline ends. DNA for the CDR3: TGTGCCAGCAGCCCCGCCGTGGGCGGAGAGACCCAGTACTTC. Translating it yields CASSPAVGGETQYF.

This clone is a singleton in its sample. The V gene is TRBV20-1, the J gene TRBJ2-5, with D possibly TRBD1 on 5 matching bases. Germline CDR1 reads DFQATT; CDR2 reads SNEGSKA (reference sequence). V was clipped by 7 bases and J by 7 bases, with 10 bases between them. The length of the CDR3 is 10 residues. Here the CDR3 DNA reads TGCAGTGGACAGTGGAGGACCCAGTACTTC. Its translation is CSGQWRTQYF.

The chain couples TRBV20-1 to TRBJ2-7, with D tentatively TRBD2 (5 bases). The germline V gene encodes CDR1 DFQATT and CDR2 SNEGSKA (reference sequence). The length of the CDR3 is 11 residues. V was pared by 6 bases and J by 7 bases, with 13 bases between. CDR3 sequence reads: CSAPTSGEQYF. The CDR3 coding sequence is TGCAGTGCACCTACCTCGGGGGAGCAGTACTTC.

This sequence joins TRBV27 and TRBJ1-2; tentative D call: TRBD1 (6 bases). The germline V and J ends were trimmed by 3 bases and 4 bases, with 15 bases remaining between them. This CDR3 is built from 15 residues. Germline-derived CDR1 and CDR2 are MNHEY and SMNVEV (reference sequence). The CDR3 region has the DNA TGTGCCAGCAGTTTGGACCGGGGGCGTAGCTATGGCTACACCTTC. This gives the protein CASSLDRGRSYGYTF.

The chain links TRBV5-8 to TRBJ2-7; 7 bases match TRBD2. In germline, CDR1 is SGHTS, CDR2 YDEGEE. Trimming cost V 4 bases and J 5 bases; bases outside gene matches: 15. This CDR3 contains 16 residues. The CDR3 DNA follows: TGTGCCAGCAGCCCCCTTGTCCGCCCCGGGAGGAACGAGCAGTACTTC. This gives the protein CASSPLVRPGRNEQYF. Looking up the rest from reference TRBV5-8 and TRBJ2-7 gives the full variable domain: EAGVTQSPTHLIKTRGQQATLRCSPISGHTSVYWYQQALGLGLQFLLWYDEGEERNRGNFPPRFSGRQFPNYSSELNVNALELEDSALYLCASSPLVRPGRNEQYFGPGTRLTVT.

The chain has TRBV19 and TRBJ1-2, with D uncertain. Germline V gene lookup returns CDR1 LNHDA and CDR2 SQIVND (reference sequence). V was pared by 5 bases and J by 7 bases, with 17 bases between. The CDR3 length is 14 residues. As DNA, the CDR3 is TGTGCCAGTAGTCTCGGCCCGGTGGTAGGTGGCTACACCTTC. This translates into CASSLGPVVGGYTF.

The chain recombines TRBV27 with TRBJ1-6; tentative D call: TRBD1 (5 bases). Between the trimmed V and J ends, which lost 5 bases and 4 bases, there was a span of 9 bases. The CDR3 length is 14 residues. Looked up from germline, CDR1 is MNHEY and CDR2 is SMNVEV (reference sequence). The CDR3 region is CASSKDNYNSPLHF. Written as DNA, the CDR3 is TGTGCCAGCAGTAAGGACAATTATAATTCACCCCTCCACTTT.

This clone was observed a few times. The J gene is TRBJ1-1, the V gene TRBV30; D unclear. The CDR3 consists of 13 residues. V gave up 1 base and J gave up 1 base, with 7 bases separating them. CDR1 and CDR2 (germline): GTSNPN, SVGIG (reference sequence). CDR3 nucleotide sequence: TGTGCCTGGAGTGCGGGAAAGAACACTGAAGCTTTCTTT. Encoded protein: CAWSAGKNTEAFF.

As DNA, the CDR3 is TGTGCCAGCAAGGCTCCGTATGGGAATGAGCAGTTCTTC. Translating gives CASKAPYGNEQFF. The chain is built from TRBV6-6 and TRBJ2-1, with D unresolved. The CDR3 is made up of 13 amino acids. V lost 7 bases and J lost 7, with 14 bases in between. Per the germline V gene, CDR1 is MNHNY and CDR2 is SVGAGI (reference sequence).

This chain's CDR3 is CASSQQYSTSYEQYF. CDR3 nucleotides: TGCGCCAGCAGCCAACAGTACTCTACCTCCTACGAGCAGTACTTC. V gene TRBV4-1 combines with J gene TRBJ2-7, with D hard to call. The CDR3 spans 15 residues. V was clipped by 2 bases and J by 0 bases, with 11 bases between them. Per the germline V gene, CDR1 is MGHRA and CDR2 is YSYEKL.

This chain uses TRBV11-2 with TRBJ1-2; 9 positions agree with TRBD1. CDR1 SGHAT and CDR2 FQNNGV come from the germline V gene. CDR3 length: 14 amino acids. V lost 6 bases, J lost 4 bases, and 6 bases stayed unmatched. The DNA for the CDR3 is TGTGCCAGCAGTCCACAGGGGGCTTTCTATGGCTACACCTTC. Its protein product is CASSPQGAFYGYTF.

The CDR3 coding sequence is TGTGCCAGCAGCCCAAGGGGACAGGGGGAAGAGACCCAGTACTTC. It codes for CASSPRGQGEETQYF. This chain links TRBV11-2 with TRBJ2-5, with 11 nucleotides matching TRBD1. The V segment lost 5 bases and the J segment 3 bases; nucleotides outside the gene matches: 5. The CDR3 contains 15 residues. Germline values: CDR1 SGHAT, CDR2 FQNNGV.